The clone carrying this T cell receptor beta chain was recorded many times. Its antigen is unknown. This sample was taken from a study of blood T cells in healthy people across ages. Whole-study findings and limits: Roughly linearly, TCR beta diversity per million T cells fell as age increased.

Using a J-beta primer mix together with a sample-barcoded 5' primer, a second PCR was run for roughly 6 to 12 cycles. Every cDNA was tagged by a template-switch adaptor with 12 random nucleotides. CDR3-containing paired-end reads numbered at least 3 million in each sample. TCRdb re-analysed the 5' RACE reads in MiXCR, keeping a single row per CDR3 protein. The data contain under 750,000 distinct CDR3 sequences, around half of them singletons. The CDR3 runs to 15 residues. The V gene end was trimmed by 6 bases and the J gene end by 8 bases; junction bases not matched to a gene: 12. Germline CDR1 reads MNHNY; CDR2 reads SVGAGI (reference sequence).

The chain is built from TRBV6-6 and TRBJ1-2; TRBD1 agrees at 10 bases. The TCR originated in a man older than 75 in good health. The material sequenced was blood. For the CDR3, the DNA is TGTGCCAGCAGCCCCCGACAGGGGGCGGAGGAGGGCTACACCTTC. Its protein product is CASSPRQGAEEGYTF.